This T cell receptor beta chain was sequenced during a study of spatial heterogeneity in lung cancer (dated by TCRdb to about 2019). At the level of the whole study: Beta-chain transcripts were consistently detected in greater numbers than alpha-chain transcripts, which likely reflected higher beta-chain transcript abundance. In the raw uncorrected reads, each unique combination of TCR and UMI appeared more than ten times on average. The study quantitatively compared TCR alpha and beta repertoires across multiple tumor regions, matched nontumor lung and blood in non-small cell lung cancer. The study linked features of the TCR repertoire to counts of nonsynonymous mutations, which were determined by whole-exome sequencing of tumor tissue. Both alpha and beta chains were TCR-sequenced in samples taken at surgery, namely 220 tumor regions, 62 to 70 matched nontumor lung samples and over 55 PBMC samples. What the work shows at the level of the full study, not this receptor alone: Confirming at a functional level the hypothesis that regional TCRs recognize regional mutations was considered to require additional single-cell paired TCR alpha and beta sequencing.

Library preparation used 5' RACE. Sequenced using a NextSeq 500. In the TCR library protocol, a unique molecular identifier was attached to each TCR cDNA molecule so that PCR and sequencing errors could be corrected. Regarding the original processing steps: TCR identification, UMI-based error correction and CDR3 extraction were all carried out with Decombinator tools. TCRs above a frequency of 2 per 1,000, corresponding to the top 1% of the tumor frequency distribution, were defined as expanded. Each repertoire was subsampled 100 times to 5,000 TCRs, after which Renyi diversity was computed with the R vegan package. CDR3 similarity networks were built from amino acid triplet string-kernel similarity, with CDR3s being connected when pairwise similarity was above 0.82. TCRdb reprocessing: public reads trimmed at Q25 with fastp, clones called with MiXCR, in-frame beta chains kept. When rows share a CDR3 protein, they turn into one entry using the most common DNA and genes. The V and J calls and clone size are TCRdb's, not the authors'. The sample records about 550 distinct CDR3 sequences, 9% to 10% of which are singletons. The top ten constitute roughly 18% of the sample.

This specimen's time point label, interpreted: sample taken at primary tumor resection. Donors were over 60 patients with early-stage, untreated non-small cell lung cancer from the lung TRACERx cohort. Without any cell sorting, TCR sequencing was performed on whole RNA extracted either from tumor and nontumor lung tissue or from cryopreserved PBMC samples. Only patients with enough RNA available from two or more tumor regions were chosen for TCR sequencing. Before selection, tumor and adjacent nontumor lung specimens were reviewed by a lung pathologist. This clonotype was picked up a small number of times. What this receptor recognizes is not known. Base quality data are lacking; no much larger clone is found one base away. Since the library was made to target alpha chains, this beta chain is a stray read and its abundance is not meaningful. The CDR3 numbers 14 residues from cysteine through phenylalanine. Only the CDR3 region is kept as DNA, spanning 42 bases read in frame from base 1. Trimming takes 2 bases from V and 4 bases from J, and the germline ends sit 12 bases apart. CDR1 and CDR2, looked up from the germline V gene, are SGDLS and YYNGEE.

This receptor was taken from a female donor with early-stage non-small cell lung cancer. The chain joins TRBV9 to TRBJ1-2; the D gene identity is not certain. Material: normal lung tissue next to the tumor, obtained at surgery. The nucleotide sequence is given as TGTGCCAGCAGCGTGTCATCGAGCTCCTATGGCTACACCTTC. This is translated as CASSVSSSSYGYTF. Extended through the reference TRBV9 and TRBJ1-2 proteins, this CDR3 yields the full variable domain: DSGVTQTPKHLITATGQRVTLRCSPRSGDLSVYWYQQSLDQGLQFLIQYYNGEERAKGNILERFSAQQFPDLHSELNLSSLELGDSALYFCASSVSSSSYGYTFGSGTRLTVV.